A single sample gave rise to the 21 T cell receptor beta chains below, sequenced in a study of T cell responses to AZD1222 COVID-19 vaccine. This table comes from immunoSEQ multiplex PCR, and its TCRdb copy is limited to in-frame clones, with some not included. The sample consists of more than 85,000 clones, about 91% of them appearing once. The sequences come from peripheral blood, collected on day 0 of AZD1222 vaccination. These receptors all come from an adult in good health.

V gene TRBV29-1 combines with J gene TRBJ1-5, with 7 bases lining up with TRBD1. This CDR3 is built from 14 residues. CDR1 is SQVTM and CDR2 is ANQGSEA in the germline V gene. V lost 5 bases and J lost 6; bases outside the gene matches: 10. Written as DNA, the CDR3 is TGCAGCGTTTCACTGCCAGGGGGTGTTCAGCCCCAGCATTTT. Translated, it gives CSVSLPGGVQPQHF.

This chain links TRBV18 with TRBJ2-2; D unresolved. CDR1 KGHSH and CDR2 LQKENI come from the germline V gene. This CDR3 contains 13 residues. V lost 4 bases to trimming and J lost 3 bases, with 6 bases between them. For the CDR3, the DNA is TGTGCCAGCTCACTTTTATACACCGGGGAGCTGTTTTTT. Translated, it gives CASSLLYTGELFF. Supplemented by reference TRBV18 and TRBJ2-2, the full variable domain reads NAGVMQNPRHLVRRRGQEARLRCSPMKGHSHVYWYRQLPEEGLKFMVYLQKENIIDESGMPKERFSAEFPKEGPSILRIQQVVRGDSAAYFCASSLLYTGELFFGEGSRLTVL.

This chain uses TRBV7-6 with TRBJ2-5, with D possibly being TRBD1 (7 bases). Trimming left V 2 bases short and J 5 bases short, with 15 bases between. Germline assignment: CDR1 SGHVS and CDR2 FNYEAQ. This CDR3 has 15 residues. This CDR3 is CASSLRSQGGETQYF. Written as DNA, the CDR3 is TGTGCCAGCAGCTTAAGATCCCAGGGGGGCGAGACCCAGTACTTC.

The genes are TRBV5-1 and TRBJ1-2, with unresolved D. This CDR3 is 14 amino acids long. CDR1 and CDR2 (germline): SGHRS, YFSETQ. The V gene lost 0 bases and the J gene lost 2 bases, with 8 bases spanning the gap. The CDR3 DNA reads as TGCGCCAGCAGCTTGGCGGGGAACAACTATGGCTACACCTTC. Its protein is CASSLAGNNYGYTF.

CDR3 in amino acids: CASSYGLAGWEQFF. In nucleotides, the CDR3 is TGTGCCAGCAGTTACGGGCTAGCGGGATGGGAGCAGTTCTTC. This sequence joins TRBV6-5 and TRBJ2-1; TRBD2 matches at 9 bases. After removal of 2 bases from V and 10 bases from J, the junction contained 6 bases not matched to a gene. This CDR3 has 14 residues. CDR1 MNHEY and CDR2 SVGAGI come from the germline V gene.

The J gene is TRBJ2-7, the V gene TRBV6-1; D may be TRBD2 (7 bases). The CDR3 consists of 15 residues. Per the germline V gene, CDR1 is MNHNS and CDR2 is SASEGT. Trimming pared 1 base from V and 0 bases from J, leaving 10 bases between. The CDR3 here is CASSEGGGLSYEQYF. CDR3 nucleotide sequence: TGTGCCAGCAGTGAAGGGGGGGGCCTCTCCTACGAGCAGTACTTC.

The DNA for the CDR3 is TGTGCCAGCAGCACCGGGACTAGCGGAGGAGTAGAGACCCAGTACTTC. Translation gives CASSTGTSGGVETQYF. The genes are TRBV7-3 and TRBJ2-5; 11 bases are a match to TRBD2. Trimming cost V 5 bases and J 4 bases; bases outside gene matches: 9. Germline loops: CDR1 SGHTA, CDR2 FQGTGA. CDR3 size: 16 residues.

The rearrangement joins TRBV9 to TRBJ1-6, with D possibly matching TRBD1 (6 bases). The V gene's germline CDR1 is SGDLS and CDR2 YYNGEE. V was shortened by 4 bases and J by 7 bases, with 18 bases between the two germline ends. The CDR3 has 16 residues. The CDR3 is CASSSRGGQGNSPLHF. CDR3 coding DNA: TGTGCCAGCAGCTCCCGGGGGGGCCAGGGGAATTCACCCCTCCACTTT.

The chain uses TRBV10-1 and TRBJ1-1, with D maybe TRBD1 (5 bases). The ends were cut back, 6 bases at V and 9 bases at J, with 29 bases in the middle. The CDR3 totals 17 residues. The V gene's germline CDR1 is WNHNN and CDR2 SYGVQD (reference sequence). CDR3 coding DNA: TGCGCCAGCAGCGATGGGTCCTCGGGGGAGTCTGGTGTGAAAGCTTTCTTT. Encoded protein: CASSDGSSGESGVKAFF.

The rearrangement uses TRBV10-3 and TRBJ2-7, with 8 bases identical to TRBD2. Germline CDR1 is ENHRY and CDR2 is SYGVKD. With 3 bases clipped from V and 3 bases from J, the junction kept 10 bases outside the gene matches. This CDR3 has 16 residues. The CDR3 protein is CAISDSAVAGIYEQYF. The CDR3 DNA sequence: TGTGCCATCAGTGATTCGGCAGTAGCGGGGATCTACGAGCAGTACTTC.

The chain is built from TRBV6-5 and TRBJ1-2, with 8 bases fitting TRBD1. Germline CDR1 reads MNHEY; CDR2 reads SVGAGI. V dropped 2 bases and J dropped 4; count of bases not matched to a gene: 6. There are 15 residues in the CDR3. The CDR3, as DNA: TGTGCCAGCAGTTACGCGCGACAGGGGACCTATGGCTACACCTTC. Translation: CASSYARQGTYGYTF.

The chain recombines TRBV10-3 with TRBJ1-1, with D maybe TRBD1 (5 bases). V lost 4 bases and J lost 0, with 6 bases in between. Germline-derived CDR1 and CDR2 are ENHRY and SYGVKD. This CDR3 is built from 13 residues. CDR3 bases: TGTGCCATCAGTGGACAGATGAACACTGAAGCTTTCTTT. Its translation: CAISGQMNTEAFF.

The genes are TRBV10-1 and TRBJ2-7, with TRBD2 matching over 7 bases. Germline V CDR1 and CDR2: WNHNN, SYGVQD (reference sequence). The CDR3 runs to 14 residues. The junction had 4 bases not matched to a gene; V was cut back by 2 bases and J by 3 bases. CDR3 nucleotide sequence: TGCGCCAGCAGTGAGGGACTAGAGATCTACGAGCAGTACTTC. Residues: CASSEGLEIYEQYF.

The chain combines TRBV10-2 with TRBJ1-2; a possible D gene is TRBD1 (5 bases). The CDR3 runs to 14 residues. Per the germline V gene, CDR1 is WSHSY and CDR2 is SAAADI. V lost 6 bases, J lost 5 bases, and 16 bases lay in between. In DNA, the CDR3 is TGCGCCAGCAGCCTGGGGGGGACGGGGTATGGCTACACCTTC. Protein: CASSLGGTGYGYTF.

In DNA, the CDR3 is TGTGCCAGCTCACCTGGTGGTGGGGTCTCCTACGAGCAGTACTTC. Encoded protein: CASSPGGGVSYEQYF. The chain uses TRBV18 and TRBJ2-7, with no clear D. There are 15 residues in the CDR3. From germline, CDR1 is KGHSH and CDR2 LQKENI. Trimming removed 3 bases at V and 0 bases at J, with 12 bases between.

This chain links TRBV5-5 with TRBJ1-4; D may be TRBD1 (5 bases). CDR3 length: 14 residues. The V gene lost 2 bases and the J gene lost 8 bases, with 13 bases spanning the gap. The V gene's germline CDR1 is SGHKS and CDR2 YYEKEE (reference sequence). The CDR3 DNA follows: TGTGCCAGCAGCTTAACGGCAGGGCGGGAAAAACTGTTTTTT. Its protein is CASSLTAGREKLFF.

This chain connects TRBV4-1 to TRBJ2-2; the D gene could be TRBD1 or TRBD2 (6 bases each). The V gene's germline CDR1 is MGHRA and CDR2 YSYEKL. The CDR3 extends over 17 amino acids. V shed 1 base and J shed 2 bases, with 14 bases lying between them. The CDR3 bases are TGCGCCAGCAGCCAAGTTCTAGGGGGGTTTAACACCGGGGAGCTGTTTTTT. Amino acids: CASSQVLGGFNTGELFF.

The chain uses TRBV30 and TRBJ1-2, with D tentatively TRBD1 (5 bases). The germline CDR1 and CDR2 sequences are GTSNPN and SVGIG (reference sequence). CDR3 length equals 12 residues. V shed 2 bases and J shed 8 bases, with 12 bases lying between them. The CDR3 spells CAWSTQGRGYTF. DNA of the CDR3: TGTGCCTGGAGTACCCAGGGTCGGGGCTACACCTTC.

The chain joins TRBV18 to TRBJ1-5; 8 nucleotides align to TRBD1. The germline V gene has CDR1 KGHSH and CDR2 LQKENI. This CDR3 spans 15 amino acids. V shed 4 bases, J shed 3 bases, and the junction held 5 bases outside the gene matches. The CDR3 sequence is CASSQGTGINQPQHF. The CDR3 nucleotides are TGTGCCAGCTCACAAGGGACAGGAATCAATCAGCCCCAGCATTTT.

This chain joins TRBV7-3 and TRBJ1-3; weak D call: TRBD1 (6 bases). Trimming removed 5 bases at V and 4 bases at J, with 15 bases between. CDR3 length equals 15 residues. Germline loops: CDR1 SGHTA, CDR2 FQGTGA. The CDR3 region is CASSPDSRQGNTIYF. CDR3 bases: TGTGCCAGCAGCCCGGACAGTCGGCAAGGAAACACCATATATTTT.

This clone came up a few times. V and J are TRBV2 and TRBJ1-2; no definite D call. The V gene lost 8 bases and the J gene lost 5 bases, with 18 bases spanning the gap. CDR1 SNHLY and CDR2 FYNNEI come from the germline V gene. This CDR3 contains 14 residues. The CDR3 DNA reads TGTGCCAGCGGTCGTGGTGGGATCGGGTATGGCTACACCTTC. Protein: CASGRGGIGYGYTF.